The clone carrying this T cell receptor (beta chain) turned up a few times. The record originates from a study of T-cell reconstitution after alpha-beta-depleted transplantation in children. Researchers prepared the TCRbeta library using unique molecular identifiers, the study reports. Using its own MiXCR run on the PCR reads, TCRdb lists one record per CDR3 protein. Of about 370,000 distinct CDR3 sequences in the sample, approximately 20% were seen once. The V and J ends lost 6 bases and 0 bases respectively, with 8 bases between them. The length of the CDR3 is 13 residues. The rearrangement joins TRBV12-3 or TRBV12-4 to TRBJ1-2; D call uncertain. The clonotype was recovered from a human donor who donated a stem cell graft to a child with acute myeloid leukemia. Sequences were derived from PBMCs from the stem cell graft donor, sampled from the stem cell graft. Here the CDR3 reads CASSTSANYGYTF. In nucleotides, the CDR3 is TGTGCCAGCAGCACATCAGCTAACTATGGCTACACCTTC.